This TCR beta chain is from a study of T cell repertoires in cytomegalovirus infection (dated by TCRdb to about 2019). Study-level background: Alongside well-studied HLA-B-restricted epitopes, the peptide stimulations were aimed at recently identified HLA-C-restricted CMV epitopes, whose presentation resists viral immunomodulation. The HLA type of each donor mattered for the analysis, because public TCR beta signatures pointed to carriage of CMV infection along with the matching HLA type.

The sample's treatment or condition label is to be understood as: in vitro stimulation with specific CMV peptide epitopes to enrich CMV-specific T cells. Notes on this clonotype: There is no known antigen for this receptor. A much more abundant neighbour one base away suggests this may be a read error.

From V the trimming removes 6 bases and from J it removes 9 bases, while the gene matches leave 10 bases of the junction unaccounted for. CDR1 SGHTA and CDR2 FQGTGA were looked up in the germline V gene. The cysteine opens and the phenylalanine closes a CDR3 of 13 amino acids. The DNA shown is the 39-base CDR3, in frame from base 1. Sequenced using an Illumina HiSeq 1500. Starting from the raw public reads, TCRdb applied fastp trimming at Q25, assembled clones with MiXCR and retained in-frame beta chains. Each record represents a unique CDR3 protein, reported with the most common genes and DNA among its rows. This sample has approximately 50,000 distinct CDR3 sequences in its table, and around a fifth of those were observed once. The ten top clones hold 80% of the sample. General study outcomes and caveats: In the ex vivo response, HLA-C-restricted CMV-specific TCR beta clonotypes were dominant, and in two of eight donors the single most frequent clonotype came from this HLA-C-restricted group. In both this cohort and an independent roughly 330-donor cohort, the cumulative frequency of public TCR beta family members distinguished carriers of CMV infection plus the relevant HLA type.

The source of this sequence is a human donor in good health (CMV status not recorded). Some clones in this sample may be carry-over from other donors' samples. The rearrangement joined TRBV7-3 to TRBJ1-2, with 7 bases in between that match TRBD1. The sequences come from CD8+ T cells from cultured PBMCs, collected from culture after CMV antigen stimulation. Here is the DNA: TGTGCCAGCAGGCCAGGGGGGACGGATAGCTACACCTTC. Its coded protein is CASRPGGTDSYTF.